Listed below are T cell receptor beta chains from one sample, sequenced in a study of blood T cells in healthy people across ages. TCRdb re-derived calls from the 5' RACE reads in MiXCR, one entry per CDR3 protein. This table has 800,000 or so distinct CDR3 sequences, more than 35% appearing once. The specimen was blood. Source of these receptors: a man at least 80 years old in good health. CDR3s include the opening cysteine and the closing phenylalanine or tryptophan.

>13|TRBV6-2/TRBV6-3
CAIKAETLGEQYF
>15|TRBV3-1
CASSHPGTGPYEQYF
>14|TRBV2
CASSEASPFNEQFF
>13|TRBV20-1
CSDSGTINNEQFF
>15|TRBV20-1
CSAKGGLGAYNEQFF
>13|TRBV29-1
CSAIGSGANVLTF
>13|TRBV6-2/TRBV6-3
CASSKGQDNGQFF
>14|TRBV10-3
CAISGRGANTEAFF
>16|TRBV7-9
CASSPAFGQGGNIQYF
>16|TRBV4-2
CASSQQSGLAGNEQFF
>14|TRBV28
CASSFAQGSYEQYF
>16|TRBV29-1
CSVLNPSVVVDNEQFF
>14|TRBV7-7
CASSPTDRHYEQYF
>15|TRBV9
CASSVGAGGPYEQYF
>16|TRBV11-2
CASSLLREGLADTQYF
>14|TRBV27
CASSFTNLGYEQYF
>15|TRBV5-1
CASSLNGQGNNEQFF
>14|TRBV2
CASPLAGVSDTQYF
>16|TRBV7-9
CASSPQQGTTYNEQFF
>15|TRBV20-1
CSASRRTGDPDEQYF
>15|TRBV5-1
CASSPTSGNTGELFF
>13|TRBV25-1
CASSEYRDTEAFF
>15|TRBV2
CASSEGTGGIETQYF
>13|TRBV20-1
CSARTGPGDEQYF
>15|TRBV5-1
CTSSLVPGAYNEQFF
>15|TRBV12-3/TRBV12-4
CASSPSGRAGYEQYF
>15|TRBV24-1
CATSDEIAGEKTQYF
>16|TRBV6-4
CASSDSERQGNYEQYF
>15|TRBV7-3
CASSPWGGGYNEQFF
>17|TRBV18
CASSPPVSGSLADTQYF
>14|TRBV20-1
CSARGSSGLNEQFF